These 11 T cell receptor beta chains came from one sample sequenced in a study of HIV-infected patients and healthy controls. All unsorted peripheral T cells were captured because whole blood was used without fractionation. Reverse transcription used 500 to 550 ng RNA and constant-region primers for alpha and beta. Using multiplexing indices, alpha and beta chain libraries were generated apart by chain-specific third strand synthesis. Via MiXCR, TCRdb re-called the 5' RACE reads, giving one row per CDR3 protein. The repertoire holds around 16,000 distinct CDR3 sequences, with 9.4% as singletons. Input material: blood. The receptors stem from an adult in good health.

This clonotype appeared a few times. The chain couples TRBV5-1 to TRBJ2-5; possible D gene TRBD1, 6 bases. Germline CDR1 reads SGHRS; CDR2 reads YFSETQ. CDR3 length: 14 amino acids. V shed 0 bases and J shed 5 bases, with 11 bases lying between them. The CDR3 spells CASSLARGKETQYF. CDR3 DNA: TGCGCCAGCAGCTTGGCCAGGGGAAAGGAGACCCAGTACTTC.

This clonotype was detected ten times or more. CDR3: CASSQTHSTTDTQYF. CDR3 nucleotide sequence: TGTGCCAGCAGCCAAACCCACTCAACTACAGATACGCAGTATTTT. The V call is TRBV14, the J call TRBJ2-3; D is ambiguous. The CDR3 length is 15 residues. The germline CDR1 and CDR2 sequences are SGHDN and FVKESK. V lost 2 bases, J lost 3 bases, and 12 bases lay in between.

This clonotype was counted between two and nine times. This sequence joins TRBV4-1 and TRBJ2-1, with D possibly called TRBD1 or TRBD2 (5 bases each). The V gene lost 1 base and the J gene lost 3 bases, with 13 bases spanning the gap. CDR1 and CDR2 (germline): MGHRA, YSYEKL. CDR3 length: 16 amino acids. Here the CDR3 DNA reads TGCGCCAGCAGCCAAGGGGGGAGCCGGGGCTACAATGAGCAGTTCTTC. It specifies CASSQGGSRGYNEQFF.

This clonotype was recorded many times. The rearrangement uses TRBV7-9 and TRBJ1-5, with D perhaps matching TRBD1 (6 bases). V dropped 5 bases and J dropped 3 bases, with 11 bases sitting between them. The germline CDR1 and CDR2 sequences are SEHNR and FQNEAQ (reference sequence). The CDR3 length is 14 residues. The CDR3: CASSEDSPNQPQHF. CDR3 coding DNA: TGTGCCAGCAGCGAGGACAGCCCCAATCAGCCCCAGCATTTT.

This clonotype is deemed medium-sized. V is TRBV2 and J is TRBJ2-7; D is ambiguous. The V and J ends lost 6 bases and 3 bases respectively, with 12 bases between them. The CDR3 runs 13 residues. Germline assignment: CDR1 SNHLY and CDR2 FYNNEI. CDR3 sequence reads: CASSPGRHYEQYV. CDR3 DNA sequence: TGTGCCAGCAGCCCCGGAAGACACTACGAGCAGTACGTC.

This clonotype is labeled as medium-sized. The chain recombines TRBV19 with TRBJ2-7, with D possibly matching TRBD1 (5 bases). V was pared by 5 bases and J by 2 bases, with 13 bases between. CDR1 and CDR2 from the germline V gene are LNHDA and SQIVND (reference sequence). The CDR3 consists of 14 residues. The CDR3 coding sequence is TGTGCCAGTAGTCCGACAGTTTTCACCTACGAGCAGTACTTC. Its translation is CASSPTVFTYEQYF.

This clonotype appeared many times. The chain couples TRBV5-1 to TRBJ2-1; 9 bases map to TRBD1. The length of the CDR3 is 14 residues. The V gene's germline CDR1 is SGHRS and CDR2 YFSETQ. With 4 bases clipped from V and 9 bases from J, the junction kept 8 bases outside the gene matches. The CDR3 is CASSPHRGRGEQFF. The CDR3 nucleotides read TGCGCCAGCAGCCCGCACAGGGGGCGCGGTGAGCAGTTCTTC.

This clonotype was observed many times. The chain couples TRBV13 to TRBJ2-5; D not certain. The CDR3 consists of 12 residues. The germline CDR1 and CDR2 sequences are PRHDT and FYEKMQ (reference sequence). Between the trimmed V and J ends, which lost 3 bases and 7 bases, there was a span of 9 bases. The CDR3 DNA is TGTGCCAGCAGCTTGGGTGCTTGGACCCAGTACTTC. Amino acids: CASSLGAWTQYF. Supplemented by reference TRBV13 and TRBJ2-5, the full variable domain reads AAGVIQSPRHLIKEKRETATLKCYPIPRHDTVYWYQQGPGQDPQFLISFYEKMQSDKGSIPDRFSAQQFSDYHSELNMSSLELGDSALYFCASSLGAWTQYFGPGTRLLVL.

This clonotype was picked up many times. The rearrangement uses TRBV5-1 and TRBJ1-1, with no clear D. V was trimmed by 3 bases and J by 1 base, leaving 10 bases between them. CDR1 is SGHRS and CDR2 is YFSETQ in the germline V gene. There are 14 residues in the CDR3. The CDR3 spells CASSSVMGNTEAFF. CDR3 DNA: TGCGCCAGCAGCTCTGTTATGGGGAACACTGAAGCTTTCTTT. Full variable domain (outside the CDR3, taken from reference TRBV5-1 and TRBJ1-1): KAGVTQTPRYLIKTRGQQVTLSCSPISGHRSVSWYQQTPGQGLQFLFEYFSETQRNKGNFPGRFSGRQFSNSRSEMNVSTLELGDSALYLCASSSVMGNTEAFFGQGTRLTVV.

This clonotype was recorded at least ten times. The rearrangement joins TRBV19 to TRBJ2-5; 7 bases are shared with TRBD1. Germline values: CDR1 LNHDA, CDR2 SQIVND (reference sequence). The J segment lost 4 bases and the V segment lost 3 bases, leaving 11 bases of the junction unmatched. The CDR3 is made up of 16 amino acids. For the CDR3, the DNA is TGTGCCAGTAGTATCGGCGACAGGGTATTTCTAGAGACCCAGTACTTC. Amino acids: CASSIGDRVFLETQYF.

This clonotype was detected many times. The chain combines TRBV9 with TRBJ1-2; unclear D gene. Trimming shortened V by 4 bases and J by 8 bases, and 12 bases separated the two germline ends. In germline, CDR1 is SGDLS, CDR2 YYNGEE. The CDR3 runs to 12 residues. The CDR3 DNA reads TGTGCCAGCAGCCCGTTGGCCGGGGGCTACACCTTC. Protein: CASSPLAGGYTF.